The sequence of this T cell receptor (beta chain) was determined in a study of T cell repertoires in cytomegalovirus infection. The study's findings and limits: Predominance within the ex vivo response was attributable to HLA-C-restricted CMV-specific TCR beta clonotypes.

TCRdb redid the calling of the reads with MiXCR, one entry per CDR3 protein. The sample holds 100,000 or so distinct CDR3 sequences, under 25% seen once. The sample holds a few counts of this clonotype. Its antigen is undetermined. Trimming pared 0 bases from V and 7 bases from J, leaving 25 bases between. The CDR3 loop spans 20 amino acids. CDR1 LGHNA and CDR2 YSLEER come from the germline V gene. This chain uses TRBV4-3 with TRBJ1-6; possible D gene TRBD1, 5 bases. The clonotype was recovered from a human donor in good health (CMV status not recorded). Some clones in this sample may be carry-over from other donors' samples. The sequenced material came from CD8+ T cells from PBMCs. This CDR3 is CASSQDLSTSDSLFNSPLHF. CDR3 DNA: TGCGCCAGCAGCCAAGATCTCTCCACCTCTGACAGCCTATTCAATTCACCCCTCCACTTT.